The 23 T cell receptor beta chains given below trace back to one sample, sequenced in a study of T-cell memory formation after mild COVID-19. Using its own MiXCR run on the 5' RACE reads, TCRdb lists one record per CDR3 protein. The sample records about 150,000 distinct CDR3 sequences, about 25% being singletons. Source material: PBMCs or a T cell subset sorted from them (not recorded which). These receptor sequences come from an adult woman who had mild COVID-19 (a few samples of this study predate the infection). Cell type and time point are not known.

The chain uses TRBV6-5 and TRBJ2-3, with D maybe TRBD1 (5 bases). Trimming removed 7 bases at V and 2 bases at J, with 13 bases between. This CDR3 comprises 14 residues. CDR1 is MNHEY, CDR2 SVGAGI, per germline. CDR3 nucleotides: TGTGCCAGCACCCAGGGTCCCCTCACAGATACGCAGTATTTT. This codes for CASTQGPLTDTQYF.

This clonotype was picked up many times. This chain links TRBV10-3 with TRBJ2-3; 8 bases are a match to TRBD1. The germline gives CDR1 ENHRY, CDR2 SYGVKD. V dropped 4 bases and J dropped 3; count of bases not matched to a gene: 6. The CDR3 runs to 15 residues. CDR3 loop: CAISAGQGDTDTQYF. CDR3 nucleotide sequence: TGTGCCATCAGTGCCGGACAGGGAGATACAGATACGCAGTATTTT.

The chain joins TRBV20-1 to TRBJ2-7, with D possibly matching TRBD2 (8 bases). Trimming stripped 3 bases from V and 7 bases from J, with 19 bases between. Germline V gene sequence: CDR1 DFQATT, CDR2 SNEGSKA (reference sequence). The CDR3 extends over 14 amino acids. CDR3 in amino acids: CSARPGRGHWEQYF. CDR3 bases: TGCAGTGCTAGGCCCGGGAGGGGGCACTGGGAGCAGTACTTC.

The rearrangement joins TRBV6-4 to TRBJ2-1; 9 bases map to TRBD2. The CDR3 loop spans 15 amino acids. V lost 3 bases and J lost 6; bases outside the gene matches: 6. Germline CDR1 is MRHNA and CDR2 is SNTAGT. This CDR3 reads CASSEGLAGSNEQFF. Written as DNA, the CDR3 is TGTGCCAGCAGTGAGGGACTAGCCGGATCCAATGAGCAGTTCTTC.

This rearrangement joins TRBV29-1 to TRBJ2-7; no definite D call. Per germline, CDR1 SQVTM and CDR2 ANQGSEA. The V end lost 6 bases, the J end lost 4 bases, and 7 bases lay between the germline ends. The CDR3 has 10 amino acids. CDR3 DNA sequence: TGCAGCGTCGACGGATACGAGCAGTACTTC. It translates to CSVDGYEQYF.

The genes are TRBV13 and TRBJ2-7; 14 positions agree with TRBD2. Germline V lookup: CDR1 PRHDT, CDR2 FYEKMQ (reference sequence). The CDR3 extends over 14 amino acids. Germline trimming cut 4 bases from V and 7 bases from J; bases unmatched to any gene: 3. The CDR3 sequence is CASSSGLAGDEQYF. CDR3 DNA: TGTGCCAGCAGCTCGGGACTAGCGGGAGATGAGCAGTACTTC.

There are a few counts of this clonotype. This chain uses TRBV15 with TRBJ2-5; D remains ambiguous. This CDR3 contains 12 residues. Germline CDR1 reads LNHNV; CDR2 reads YYDKDF (reference sequence). V gave up 4 bases and J gave up 5 bases, with 8 bases separating them. CDR3 sequence (DNA): TGTGCCACCAGCAACCCCGGTGAGACCCAGTACTTC. Translated: CATSNPGETQYF.

This clonotype was observed a handful of times. The rearrangement joins TRBV4-1 to TRBJ1-5; 7 nucleotides line up with TRBD1. Germline CDR1 reads MGHRA; CDR2 reads YSYEKL. The J segment lost 5 bases and the V segment lost 4 bases, leaving 14 bases of the junction unmatched. This CDR3 region has 17 residues. CDR3 amino acids: CASSLTVETGSDQPQHF. In DNA, the CDR3 is TGCGCCAGCAGCCTGACCGTTGAGACAGGGTCTGATCAGCCCCAGCATTTT.

This clonotype showed up just a few times. The chain recombines TRBV4-2 with TRBJ1-1; D not resolved. The CDR3 totals 13 residues. Trimming cost V 0 bases and J 8 bases, with 10 bases left between them. Germline lookup yields CDR1 LGHNA and CDR2 YNFKEQ. CDR3 region: CASSQESLLEAFF. Written as DNA, the CDR3 is TGTGCCAGCAGCCAAGAATCCCTCTTAGAAGCTTTCTTT.

The chain links TRBV7-6 to TRBJ1-6; TRBD1 aligns across 9 bases. V trimming: 5 bases; J trimming: 6 bases; junction bases outside the gene matches: 2. Germline V CDR1 and CDR2: SGHVS, FNYEAQ. CDR3 size: 14 residues. In nucleotides, the CDR3 is TGTGCCAGCAGCCAGGACAGGGGTAATTCACCCCTCCACTTT. Its protein is CASSQDRGNSPLHF.

This clonotype was found a few times. The V gene is TRBV5-6, the J gene TRBJ1-1; D might be TRBD1 (5 bases). Germline V gene lookup returns CDR1 SGHDT and CDR2 YYEEEE. Between the trimmed V and J ends, which lost 4 bases and 5 bases, there was a span of 6 bases. This CDR3 comprises 11 residues. The CDR3 region is CASSGGTEAFF. The CDR3 nucleotides read TGTGCCAGCAGCGGGGGGACTGAAGCTTTCTTT.

This clonotype was seen ten or more times. The chain links TRBV7-6 to TRBJ2-7; 11 nucleotides match TRBD1. The germline V gene encodes CDR1 SGHVS and CDR2 FNYEAQ. Trimming cost V 5 bases and J 6 bases; bases outside gene matches: 3. The CDR3 runs to 13 residues. Here the CDR3 DNA reads TGTGCCAGCAGCCAGGGGACAGGGGGCGAGCAGTACTTC. This encodes CASSQGTGGEQYF.

The J gene is TRBJ1-1, the V gene TRBV12-3 or TRBV12-4; D may be TRBD1 (5 bases). Trimming took 3 bases from V and 8 from J, leaving 10 bases between them. CDR3 length: 12 amino acids. The CDR3 spells CASSLGVAEAFF. CDR3 bases: TGTGCCAGCAGTTTGGGGGTGGCGGAAGCTTTCTTT.

This clonotype was counted only a few times. V usage is TRBV2 and J usage is TRBJ2-5; D is undetermined. The V end was cut by 7 bases, the J end by 1 base, with 13 bases between. Germline assignment: CDR1 SNHLY and CDR2 FYNNEI. The CDR3 sequence is 14 residues long. CDR3 amino acids: CASTPAELQETQYF. As DNA, the CDR3 is TGTGCCAGCACCCCCGCGGAGCTCCAAGAGACCCAGTACTTC.

The CDR3 DNA reads as TGTGCCAGCAGCGTAGGCGATAGCGGGGGGGCTGACAATGAGCAGTTCTTC. It codes for CASSVGDSGGADNEQFF. The V and J genes are TRBV9 and TRBJ2-1, with TRBD2 matching over 11 bases. The CDR3 contains 17 residues. Unmatched junction bases numbered 7, after V lost 0 bases and J lost 5 bases. Germline V gene data show CDR1 as SGDLS and CDR2 as YYNGEE.

There are a few counts of this clonotype. At one of its ends the junction is not consistent with the germline gene, which may arise from a read error. The gene calls are TRBV7-9 and TRBJ2-1; D ambiguous. The CDR3 has 11 residues. CDR1 is SEHNR, CDR2 FQNEAQ, per germline (reference sequence). For the CDR3, the DNA is TGTGCCAGCAGCTTATACAGTGAGCAGTTCTTC. Translated: CASSLYSEQFF.

This clonotype appeared a few times. V usage is TRBV3-1 and J usage is TRBJ2-5; D is ambiguous. V lost 2 bases to trimming and J lost 4 bases, with 14 bases between them. The CDR3 runs 15 residues. Germline V gives CDR1 LGHDT, CDR2 YNNKEL (reference sequence). CDR3 bases: TGTGCCAGCAGCCAAATACAACCCTTGGGAGAGACCCAGTACTTC. Encoded protein: CASSQIQPLGETQYF.

This clonotype was picked up a small number of times. V usage is TRBV20-1 and J usage is TRBJ1-4, with a tentative D call TRBD1 (5 bases). The V gene's germline CDR1 is DFQATT and CDR2 SNEGSKA (reference sequence). Trimming removed 0 bases from V and 0 bases from J, with 8 bases in between. This CDR3 is 15 amino acids long. The CDR3 region is CSAREVTATNEKLFF. The CDR3 DNA reads TGCAGTGCTAGAGAGGTGACAGCAACTAATGAAAAACTGTTTTTT.

The chain is built from TRBV24-1 and TRBJ2-3; 11 bases map to TRBD2. The CDR3 sequence is 17 residues long. Germline CDR1 KGHDR, CDR2 SFDVKD. With 3 bases clipped from V and 3 bases from J, the junction kept 7 bases outside the gene matches. The CDR3 sequence is CATSDHPGLAATDTQYF. As DNA, the CDR3 is TGTGCCACCAGTGATCACCCGGGACTAGCGGCGACAGATACGCAGTATTTT.

This clonotype was observed once. The chain couples TRBV15 to TRBJ1-5; D is undetermined. V lost 0 bases, J lost 3 bases, and 12 bases lay in between. This CDR3 region has 16 residues. The germline CDR1 and CDR2 sequences are LNHNV and YYDKDF (reference sequence). CDR3 bases: TGTGCCACCAGCAGAGATTATAGCAGTCCCAATCAGCCCCAGCATTTT. Translating gives CATSRDYSSPNQPQHF.

This clonotype has a single count. Mismatch with germline at one junction end may stem from a read error. This sequence joins TRBV13 and TRBJ1-4; D unresolved. CDR1 PRHDT and CDR2 FYEKMQ come from the germline V gene (reference sequence). The CDR3 loop spans 13 amino acids. The CDR3 nucleotides are TGTGCCAGCAGCCTAGGGAGGAGCGAAAAACTGTTTTTT. Protein sequence: CASSLGRSEKLFF. The entire variable domain, with the rest obtained from reference TRBV13 and TRBJ1-4, is as follows: AAGVIQSPRHLIKEKRETATLKCYPIPRHDTVYWYQQGPGQDPQFLISFYEKMQSDKGSIPDRFSAQQFSDYHSELNMSSLELGDSALYFCASSLGRSEKLFFGSGTQLSVL.

This clonotype was counted a few times. The chain joins TRBV7-9 to TRBJ1-1; D not resolved. From germline, CDR1 is SEHNR and CDR2 FQNEAQ (reference sequence). V shed 0 bases and J shed 7 bases, with 15 bases lying between them. There are 15 residues in the CDR3. The CDR3 sequence is CASSLATAAGLEAFF. The CDR3 coding sequence is TGTGCCAGCAGCTTAGCCACGGCGGCGGGCCTTGAAGCTTTCTTT. The entire variable domain, with the rest obtained from reference TRBV7-9 and TRBJ1-1, is as follows: DTGVSQNPRHKITKRGQNVTFRCDPISEHNRLYWYRQTLGQGPEFLTYFQNEAQLEKSRLLSDRFSAERPKGSFSTLEIQRTEQGDSAMYLCASSLATAAGLEAFFGQGTRLTVV.

This clonotype has a count of ten or more. This rearrangement joins TRBV5-1 to TRBJ1-1; D gene unclear. This CDR3 is 12 amino acids long. V was shortened by 2 bases and J by 1 base, with 3 bases between the two germline ends. The germline gives CDR1 SGHRS, CDR2 YFSETQ. The CDR3 region has the DNA TGCGCCAGCAGCTTTGGGAACACTGAAGCTTTCTTT. Its protein product is CASSFGNTEAFF.